These T cell receptor beta chains were read from a single sample in a study of T-cell memory formation after mild COVID-19. TCRdb analysed the 5' RACE reads with MiXCR anew, one entry per CDR3 protein. The sample consists of about 270,000 distinct CDR3 sequences, 15% of them appearing once. The sequenced material came from PBMCs or a T cell subset sorted from them (not recorded which). These receptors were taken from an adult woman who had mild COVID-19 (a few samples of this study predate the infection). Cell type and time point are not known. Each CDR3 is given without its conserved first and last residue. Fields, in order: V gene, clone size, J gene, CDR3 protein. Some rows mark clone size as missing; the rest say once, few, many or name a class of expanded clone.

TRBV12-3/TRBV12-4	-	TRBJ1-6	ASSLGQAPLH
TRBV12-3/TRBV12-4	-	TRBJ1-5	ASSLRTGAHNQPQH
TRBV4-3	-	TRBJ2-6	ASSQAQGSSGANVLT
TRBV10-3	-	TRBJ2-5	AISEQQETQY
TRBV6-1	few	TRBJ1-5	ASSQGANQPQH
TRBV6-2/TRBV6-3	many	TRBJ2-1	ASTLAGGPGSYNEQF
TRBV6-6	-	TRBJ2-7	ASISGNEQY
TRBV7-9	-	TRBJ1-1	ASSPGNSQKAF
TRBV6-6	-	TRBJ2-1	ASRHLESNEQF
TRBV20-1	-	TRBJ1-1	SASLGPMNTEAF
TRBV4-1	-	TRBJ1-2	ASSQPGTGRGYT
TRBV6-1	few	TRBJ2-1	ASSSQKTGRTYNEQF
TRBV11-2	-	TRBJ2-7	ASSFQDYSGMIYEQY
TRBV5-1	-	TRBJ2-1	ASSTEGASYNEQF
TRBV7-9	-	TRBJ2-2	ASSLGQGTTGELF
TRBV7-9	few	TRBJ1-4	ASSPAERKLF
TRBV2	-	TRBJ2-1	AIATLSFGEQF
TRBV7-6	-	TRBJ1-4	ASSREMGGESQEKLF
TRBV3-1	-	TRBJ2-1	ASSQGASGPYNEQF
TRBV6-4	-	TRBJ2-2	ASKREFSNTGELF
TRBV20-1	many	TRBJ1-5	SATAGPQNQPQH
TRBV29-1	few	TRBJ2-1	SVQRYNEQF
TRBV7-6	few	TRBJ1-1	ASSLAAGVNTEAF
TRBV19	many	TRBJ2-7	ASSMDRAHYEQY
TRBV3-1	-	TRBJ1-1	ASSHPGDRRAF
TRBV4-1	-	TRBJ2-1	ASSPTGARANEQF
TRBV5-1	few	TRBJ2-5	ASSLATGGVKETQY
TRBV7-8	-	TRBJ2-1	ASSLRDKRQF
TRBV9	-	TRBJ2-7	ASSARPTRGEQY
TRBV28	few	TRBJ2-7	ASSQGQPPVDEQY
TRBV2	-	TRBJ1-2	ASSEGIYGYT
TRBV3-1	many	TRBJ2-7	ASSQGLPKLSYEQY
TRBV20-1	few	TRBJ1-1	SASRLGNTEAF
TRBV7-2	few	TRBJ1-3	ASSPGPSGNTIY
TRBV19	-	TRBJ1-1	ASSPRQTRGNTEAF
TRBV18	few	TRBJ2-3	ASSTQGQSTDTQY
TRBV13	-	TRBJ2-7	ASSLEGFPYEQY
TRBV5-5	few	TRBJ1-1	ASRVAARGTEAF
TRBV18	few	TRBJ1-1	ASSRGDTQASTEAF
TRBV7-9	-	TRBJ1-1	ASSLRGTGVYNTEAF
TRBV7-6	-	TRBJ2-7	ASSHSRGEQY
TRBV5-1	few	TRBJ2-4	ASSLSTGENIQY
TRBV14	-	TRBJ2-7	ASSRPRAGGTHEQY
TRBV30	few	TRBJ1-2	AWSYGGSRSYGYT
TRBV29-1	few	TRBJ2-1	SVGRLAGAKGNEQF